This T cell receptor (beta chain) was retrieved from a study of PD-L1 blockade in urothelial cancer. Whole-study context: Atezolizumab (1,200 mg intravenously every 3 weeks) began at some point between 2014 and 2015 for patients.

Data came from immunoSEQ multiplex PCR; TCRdb stores just in-frame clones and leaves some out. The sample holds over 100,000 clones, around 90% seen once. Described time point: peripheral blood 6 weeks after treatment start. This TCR was sampled from a man in his fifties or sixties with urothelial cancer. The sample here was PBMCs, taken around atezolizumab (anti-PD-L1) treatment.

The CDR3 sequence: CASSRFASGDRKDTQYF. DNA for the CDR3: TGTGCCAGCAGCAGATTCGCTAGCGGGGACCGGAAAGATACGCAGTATTTT. The chain is built from TRBV7-2 and TRBJ2-3, with TRBD2 matching over 9 bases. Germline V gives CDR1 SGHTA, CDR2 FQGNSA. The J segment lost 5 bases and the V segment lost 5 bases, leaving 14 bases of the junction unmatched. This CDR3 has 17 amino acids.